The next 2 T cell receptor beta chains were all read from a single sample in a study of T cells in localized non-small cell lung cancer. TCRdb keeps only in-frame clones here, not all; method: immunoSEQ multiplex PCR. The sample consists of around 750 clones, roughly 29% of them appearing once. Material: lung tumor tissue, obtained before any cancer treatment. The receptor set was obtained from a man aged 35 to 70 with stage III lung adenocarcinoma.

The CDR3 reads CASSSQGASSYEQYF. The CDR3, as DNA: TGTGCCAGCAGTTCCCAGGGGGCCTCCTCCTACGAGCAGTACTTC. The rearrangement joins TRBV6-8 to TRBJ2-7; 8 bases line up with TRBD1. V lost 4 bases, J lost 0 bases, and 5 bases stayed unmatched. Germline V CDR1 and CDR2: MNHGY, SAAAGT. This CDR3 has 15 amino acids.

CDR3 in amino acids: CASSDRGRLRGETQYF. The CDR3 region has the DNA TGTGCCAGTAGCGACAGGGGGCGCTTACGAGGGGAGACCCAGTACTTC. The chain carries TRBV19 and TRBJ2-5; the match to TRBD1 covers 10 bases. CDR1 and CDR2 (germline): LNHDA, SQIVND (reference sequence). This CDR3 region has 16 residues. Trimming removed 6 bases from V and 5 bases from J; junction bases left unmatched: 12.